The present TCR beta chain was sequenced within a study of molecular identifiers for immune sequencing clone quantification. Of note for this clonotype: A much larger clone differs from this one at a single base, so this may be a read error.

CD8+CD4-CCR7+CD45RA+ cells were sorted as naive CD8 T cells. TCRdb itself ran the PCR reads through MiXCR, one entry per CDR3 protein. The sample yields roughly 630,000 distinct CDR3 sequences, about 25% seen once. The TCR was taken from a human donor in good health. Some libraries in this study had Jurkat cell RNA spiked in. Material for sequencing was naive CD8+ T cells from blood, with Jurkat cell RNA spiked in. The subset was: FACS-sorted CD8+CD4-CCR7+CD45RA+ naive T cells.

The CDR3 DNA is TGCGCCAGCAGCCCATATACATCTGGAAGCACCATATATTTT. Amino acids: CASSPYTSGSTIYF. The chain employs TRBV4-3 and TRBJ1-3; D is unresolved. The CDR3 has 14 amino acids. Germline CDR1 is LGHNA and CDR2 is YSLEER.